The 28 T cell receptor beta chains below come from one sample, sequenced in a study of TIL therapy for anti-PD-1-resistant metastatic lung cancer. Time point: pre-treatment sample, taken before nivolumab and TIL therapy. Sequencing used immunoSEQ v3. Using immunoSEQ multiplex PCR, the repertoire was profiled, and TCRdb retains in-frame clones only, with some absent. Seen here are 20,000 or so clones, over 70% observed once, and the top ten hold just under 2%. Material: blood, obtained at baseline. All receptors derive from a person between 25 and 79 years old with non-small cell lung cancer.

The chain recombines TRBV20-1 with TRBJ1-2, with unresolved D. This CDR3 region has 12 residues. Germline V gives CDR1 DFQATT, CDR2 SNEGSKA (reference sequence). The V end was cut by 3 bases, the J end by 1 base, with 6 bases between. DNA of the CDR3: TGCAGTGCTAGTAGCAATAACTATGGCTACACCTTC. Protein: CSASSNNYGYTF.

This clone was seen a single time. This chain connects TRBV12-3 or TRBV12-4 to TRBJ1-1, with unresolved D. V was shortened by 2 bases and J by 5 bases, with 9 bases between the two germline ends. This CDR3 is built from 13 residues. In DNA form, the CDR3 reads TGTGCCAGCAGTTTAAACGGCCTTACTGAAGCTTTCTTT. Translated: CASSLNGLTEAFF.

This chain uses TRBV6-2 or TRBV6-3 with TRBJ1-1, with D possibly matching TRBD1 (6 bases). Germline V CDR1 and CDR2: MNHEY, SVGEGT. The CDR3 totals 14 residues. The V and J ends lost 6 bases and 0 bases respectively, with 11 bases between them. CDR3 protein: CASRPRGMNTEAFF. CDR3 coding DNA: TGTGCCAGCAGGCCTAGGGGGATGAACACTGAAGCTTTCTTT.

The chain employs TRBV5-5 and TRBJ1-1, with D tentatively TRBD1 (6 bases). CDR1 is SGHKS, CDR2 YYEKEE, per germline (reference sequence). V gave up 0 bases and J gave up 8 bases, with 11 bases separating them. CDR3 length equals 13 residues. The CDR3 DNA reads TGTGCCAGCAGCTTGGCCGCAGGGACAGAAGCTTTCTTT. Translated: CASSLAAGTEAFF.

The chain couples TRBV5-1 to TRBJ2-7; D tentatively reads TRBD1 or TRBD2 (5 bases each). V was pared by 4 bases and J by 0 bases, with 14 bases between. Germline-derived CDR1 and CDR2 are SGHRS and YFSETQ. The CDR3 totals 15 residues. The CDR3 bases are TGCGCCAGCAGCCCTGGGACCGTGAGCTCCTACGAGCAGTACTTC. Its translation is CASSPGTVSSYEQYF.

This sequence joins TRBV24-1 and TRBJ2-3; TRBD1 matches 8 bases. The CDR3 spans 16 residues. In germline, CDR1 is KGHDR, CDR2 SFDVKD. V lost 2 bases, J lost 5 bases, and 8 bases stayed unmatched. The CDR3: CATSDSDRGRGDTQYF. The CDR3 DNA reads as TGTGCCACCAGTGATTCCGACAGGGGACGAGGAGATACGCAGTATTTT.

This clone came up a few times. J is TRBJ1-6 and V is TRBV7-8, with D uncertain. This CDR3 is 12 amino acids long. CDR1 is SGHVS and CDR2 is FQNEAQ in the germline V gene. V shed 5 bases and J shed 7 bases, with 6 bases lying between them. The chain's CDR3 is CASSPYNSPLHF. The DNA of the CDR3 is TGTGCCAGCAGCCCTTACAATTCACCCCTCCACTTT. Combining the CDR3 with reference TRBV7-8 and TRBJ1-6 gives the whole variable domain GAGVSQSPRYKVAKRGQDVALRCDPISGHVSLFWYQQALGQGPEFLTYFQNEAQLDKSGLPSDRFFAERPEGSVSTLKIQRTQQEDSAVYLCASSPYNSPLHFGNGTRLTVT.

The chain links TRBV2 to TRBJ2-6, with 7 bases matching TRBD1. CDR3 length: 16 amino acids. Germline trimming cut 6 bases from V and 2 bases from J; bases unmatched to any gene: 7. In germline, CDR1 is SNHLY, CDR2 FYNNEI. The CDR3 sequence is CASRQGYSAGANVLTF. The CDR3 DNA reads as TGTGCCAGCAGACAGGGGTACTCGGCTGGGGCCAACGTCCTGACTTTC.

V is TRBV5-6 and J is TRBJ2-7; 8 nucleotides line up with TRBD2. CDR1 and CDR2 from the germline V gene are SGHDT and YYEEEE. The junction had 16 bases not matched to a gene; V was cut back by 7 bases and J by 7 bases. The CDR3 contains 15 residues. The CDR3 reads CASEQNGRAYEEQYF. Written as DNA, the CDR3 is TGTGCCAGCGAACAAAACGGGAGGGCCTACGAGGAGCAGTACTTC.

The chain has TRBV7-8 and TRBJ2-7; D is perhaps TRBD1 (5 bases). CDR3 length: 15 amino acids. Germline assignment: CDR1 SGHVS and CDR2 FQNEAQ. Between the trimmed V and J ends, which lost 1 base and 5 bases, there was a span of 15 bases. This CDR3 is CASSLDAGNSDEQYV. For the CDR3, the DNA is TGTGCCAGCAGCTTAGACGCAGGGAACTCAGACGAGCAGTACGTC.

J is TRBJ2-1 and V is TRBV14, with 7 bases fitting TRBD2. The CDR3 spans 20 residues. The germline V gene has CDR1 SGHDN and CDR2 FVKESK. J gave up 8 bases and V 2 bases, and 24 bases lay outside the gene matches. The CDR3 is CASSQPFAPRGGRVWDEQFF. The DNA for the CDR3 is TGTGCCAGCAGCCAACCCTTTGCCCCGCGCGGGGGTCGGGTTTGGGATGAGCAGTTCTTC.

This clone has more than one count but fewer than ten. The chain has TRBV4-1 and TRBJ2-3, with 11 bases fitting TRBD2. This CDR3 has 18 amino acids. V lost 0 bases to trimming and J lost 2 bases; unmatched junction nucleotides: 7. In germline, CDR1 is MGHRA, CDR2 YSYEKL. CDR3 sequence (DNA): TGCGCCAGCAGCCAAGACGCCGGGACTAGCGGACCCACAGATACGCAGTATTTT. Amino acid sequence: CASSQDAGTSGPTDTQYF.

V is TRBV21-1 and J is TRBJ2-1. TRBV21-1 is a documented pseudogene. CDR3 length: 16 residues. The CDR3 region has the DNA TGTGCCAGCAGCAAAGGGTTCTCCATGGAAGGGAATGAGCAGTTCTTC. Translating gives CASSKGFSMEGNEQFF.

This clone was detected a few times. V gene TRBV3-1 (or the pseudogene TRBV3-2) combines with J gene TRBJ1-6; tentatively, D is TRBD1 (6 bases). CDR1 is LGHDT, CDR2 YNNKEL, per germline (reference sequence). CDR3 length: 14 amino acids. The V end lost 6 bases, the J end lost 6 bases, and 12 bases lay between the germline ends. CDR3 DNA: TGTGCCAGCAGTCACACAGGGAGTAATTCACCCCTCCACTTT. Translating it yields CASSHTGSNSPLHF.

The rearrangement uses TRBV5-5 and TRBJ1-4; a weak D match, TRBD1 (5 bases). The V and J ends lost 5 bases and 5 bases respectively, with 19 bases between them. CDR3 length: 16 residues. The germline V gene encodes CDR1 SGHKS and CDR2 YYEKEE (reference sequence). CDR3 nucleotide sequence: TGTGCCAGCAGGTGGGACCGAACAGGACTAAATGAAAAACTGTTTTTT. This codes for CASRWDRTGLNEKLFF.

J is TRBJ2-3 and V is TRBV24-1, with 7 bases matching TRBD1. Unmatched junction bases numbered 9, after V lost 7 bases and J lost 6 bases. The CDR3 spans 14 residues. Germline CDR1 and CDR2: KGHDR and SFDVKD. The CDR3 region has the DNA TGTGCCACCAGGTCGACCCGGGACAGTGATACGCAGTATTTT. Its protein product is CATRSTRDSDTQYF.

This clone was counted a few times. J is TRBJ2-2 and V is TRBV2; the D is unclear. Germline CDR1 and CDR2: SNHLY and FYNNEI. The CDR3 has 11 residues. V shed 2 bases and J shed 6 bases, with 1 base lying between them. The CDR3 DNA follows: TGTGCCAGCAGTGAACCCGGGGAGCTGTTTTTT. Translated: CASSEPGELFF.

This chain joins TRBV2 and TRBJ2-3; no reliable D call. V was clipped by 2 bases and J by 3 bases, with 6 bases between them. Per germline, CDR1 SNHLY and CDR2 FYNNEI. The CDR3 is 13 residues long. CDR3 protein: CASSEYGTDTQYF. CDR3 bases: TGTGCCAGCAGTGAATACGGAACAGATACGCAGTATTTT.

J is TRBJ2-3 and V is TRBV24-1; D remains ambiguous. The V end was cut by 1 base, the J end by 0 bases, with 4 bases between. There are 14 residues in the CDR3. Germline V gene lookup returns CDR1 KGHDR and CDR2 SFDVKD. The CDR3 loop reads CATSDLGSTDTQYF. CDR3 bases: TGTGCCACCAGTGATTTAGGAAGCACAGATACGCAGTATTTT.

This rearrangement joins TRBV9 to TRBJ1-2, with TRBD1 as a possible D gene (5 bases). The CDR3 totals 15 residues. Germline V gene data show CDR1 as SGDLS and CDR2 as YYNGEE. Trimming left V 0 bases short and J 3 bases short, with 12 bases between. This CDR3 reads CASSVGNTGDYGYTF. CDR3 bases: TGTGCCAGCAGCGTAGGCAATACGGGGGACTATGGCTACACCTTC.

This chain uses TRBV5-1 with TRBJ2-5, with 7 bases that match TRBD2. Germline V gene sequence: CDR1 SGHRS, CDR2 YFSETQ. The CDR3 has 14 amino acids. The J segment lost 1 base and the V segment lost 2 bases, leaving 2 bases of the junction unmatched. CDR3 nucleotide sequence: TGCGCCAGCAGCTTTAGCGGGCCCCAAGAGACCCAGTACTTC. Amino acid sequence: CASSFSGPQETQYF. Drawing the rest from reference TRBV5-1 and TRBJ2-5, the complete variable domain is KAGVTQTPRYLIKTRGQQVTLSCSPISGHRSVSWYQQTPGQGLQFLFEYFSETQRNKGNFPGRFSGRQFSNSRSEMNVSTLELGDSALYLCASSFSGPQETQYFGPGTRLLVL.

This sequence joins TRBV6-2 or TRBV6-3 and TRBJ2-3; D is uncertain. This CDR3 has 14 amino acids. Germline CDR1 is MNHEY and CDR2 is SVGEGT. V lost 2 bases and J 2 bases, leaving 8 bases between the germline ends. The CDR3 loop is CASSYLQHTDTQYF. In DNA, the CDR3 is TGTGCCAGCAGTTACCTCCAGCACACAGATACGCAGTATTTT.

V usage is TRBV5-8 and J usage is TRBJ1-2, with unresolved D. CDR1 is SGHTS, CDR2 YDEGEE, per germline. The CDR3 runs to 14 residues. Trimming left V 4 bases short and J 7 bases short, with 17 bases between. The CDR3 loop is CASSPQVIHRGYTF. The DNA of the CDR3 is TGTGCCAGCAGCCCCCAAGTGATCCATCGTGGCTACACCTTC. Based on the CDR3 plus reference TRBV5-8 and TRBJ1-2, the full variable domain is EAGVTQSPTHLIKTRGQQATLRCSPISGHTSVYWYQQALGLGLQFLLWYDEGEERNRGNFPPRFSGRQFPNYSSELNVNALELEDSALYLCASSPQVIHRGYTFGSGTRLTVV.

This clone has just a few counts. CDR3 in amino acids: CASSPGTSGSDEQFF. CDR3 DNA sequence: TGTGCCAGCAGTCCCGGGACTAGCGGGAGCGATGAGCAGTTCTTC. This chain joins TRBV27 and TRBJ2-1; 14 positions agree with TRBD2. Germline V gene sequence: CDR1 MNHEY, CDR2 SMNVEV (reference sequence). The CDR3 is 15 amino acids. V was pared by 5 bases and J by 8 bases, with 5 bases of the junction left unmatched.

The CDR3 DNA sequence: TGTGCCAGCAGTCTAAACACCATATATTTT. Translating gives CASSLNTIYF. The V and J genes are TRBV12-3 or TRBV12-4 and TRBJ1-3; no clear D gene. This CDR3 comprises 10 residues. Trimming stripped 5 bases from V and 6 bases from J, with 2 bases between.

The chain is built from TRBV13 and TRBJ2-7; D perhaps matches TRBD1 (5 bases). The CDR3 has 16 amino acids. Trimming removed 11 bases from V and 0 bases from J, with 23 bases in between. The germline gives CDR1 PRHDT, CDR2 FYEKMQ (reference sequence). The CDR3 region has the DNA TGTGCCGGGCTCGAGCCAGGGAAAATAAGCTCCTACGAGCAGTACGTC. This gives the protein CAGLEPGKISSYEQYV.

The V gene is TRBV19, the J gene TRBJ2-5, with D possibly TRBD1 on 6 matching bases. V dropped 9 bases and J dropped 2 bases, with 7 bases sitting between them. The germline V gene encodes CDR1 LNHDA and CDR2 SQIVND (reference sequence). The CDR3 extends over 11 amino acids. The CDR3 sequence is CASGQQETQYF. As DNA, the CDR3 is TGTGCCAGCGGACAGCAAGAGACCCAGTACTTC.

The CDR3 DNA follows: TGCAGTGCTAGTGGCCTAGCGGCGTACAATGAGCAGTTCTTC. Translated, it gives CSASGLAAYNEQFF. V usage is TRBV20-1 and J usage is TRBJ2-1; 7 bases line up with TRBD2. The V and J ends lost 3 bases and 4 bases, in that order; junction bases with no gene match: 6. This CDR3 is built from 14 residues. CDR1 and CDR2 from the germline V gene are DFQATT and SNEGSKA (reference sequence).